This T cell receptor (beta chain) was recorded in a study of Ad26.COV2.S vaccination and SARS-CoV-2 variants (TCRdb year 2021). The study in broad terms: Donors in the vaccine arm were drawn from COV1001, a phase I-IIa trial of Ad26.COV2.S in healthy adults that was multicentre, randomized, double-blind and placebo-controlled. Ad26.COV2.S was administered intramuscularly at 5 x 10^10 or 1 x 10^11 viral particles, either as a single shot or as two shots given 56 days apart. TCRbeta repertoire sequencing was used to assess the specificity and breadth of SARS-CoV-2-reactive T cell receptors after Ad26.COV2.S vaccination. The TCR-sequenced set comprised approximately 30 samples: about 19 Ad26.COV2.S vaccine recipients, 5 placebo recipients and 8 SARS-CoV-2 convalescent individuals. Trial participants were randomized into five groups of five, in which low-dose or high-dose Ad26.COV2.S was given once or twice, or placebo was given on both occasions. Investigators remained blinded to trial group allocation during experiments and outcome assessment.

TCRbeta CDR3 regions were sequenced with the immunoSEQ Assay. After extraction, genomic DNA underwent amplification by bias-controlled multiplex PCR, followed by high-throughput sequencing. Concerning the study's data processing: To quantify the absolute abundance of every unique TCRbeta CDR3 region, sequences were collapsed and filtered. Usable DNA was measured by amplifying reference genes present in all nucleated cells, and TCRbeta template counts were normalized to that usable DNA to estimate T cell fraction. Repertoire TCRs were annotated as SARS-CoV-2-specific by exact matching of V gene, CDR3 amino acid sequence and J gene to a known reactive TCR set. The reference SARS-CoV-2 TCR set was obtained from MIRA and was filtered for enrichment in COVID-19-positive ImmuneCODE repertoires, whereby public or cross-reactive TCRs were removed. Based on the MIRA antigens, annotated TCRs were further analysed at the level of specific ORF or position within ORF. Breadth was defined as the number of annotated unique rearrangements divided by the total number of unique productive rearrangements, and depth was defined as the summed frequency of the annotated unique rearrangements. TCR breadth was compared between groups using two-sided Wilcoxon rank-sum tests. This is the immuneACCESS table as TCRdb keeps it, with only in-frame sequences that have V and J called. A part of the clones is gone; compared with another copy, unresolved V genes explain less than half, and the rest is unexplained. That table supplies the V and J calls and clone size; D and trimming were determined from the DNA. Across this sample there are some 340,000 clones, with 85% to 90% seen only once. The ten largest clones represent more than 1.5% of the sample.

The sample's treatment or condition label is to be understood as: around 19 received Ad26.COV2.S at low or high dose, single or two shots; about 5 received placebo; per-sample allocation not given. For vaccine and placebo recipients, repertoires were sequenced using samples collected on day 63 after the first injection. In Cohort 1b, 25 to 30 adults aged 18-55 years were enrolled at a single site in Boston, USA, between 29 July and 7 August 2020. As a vaccine, Ad26.COV2.S was a replication-incompetent adenovirus type 26 vector that expressed a prefusion-stabilized SARS-CoV-2 spike protein derived from the original Wuhan strain. Regarding this clone: Its recognized antigen is unknown. No per-base quality is available; no much larger clone lies one base away.

The paper's findings and limits, for the study overall: Non-spike TCR breadth was comparable between vaccine and placebo recipients, consistent with the vaccine containing only spike. After vaccination, spike-specific CD8+ and CD4+ T cell responses were reported to show substantial breadth. Compared with placebo recipients, Ad26.COV2.S recipients showed higher spike-specific TCR breadth (P = 0.0014). The study lacked the statistical power to compare responses across vaccine doses or regimens. The authors noted that the TCR breadth and depth analyses may have underestimated total T cell responses.

The sample here was peripheral blood, taken in a trial of Ad26.COV2.S vaccine versus placebo. The origin of this receptor is a person between 18 and 65 years old who received the Ad26.COV2.S COVID-19 vaccine or a placebo.

The CDR3 here reads CASSIDPPGGNQPQHF. Read as DNA, the sequence is TGTGCCAGTAGTATAGACCCTCCAGGCGGCAATCAGCCCCAGCATTTT. The chain links TRBV19 with TRBJ1-5; there is no confident call for the D gene. Via the germline V gene (reference sequence), CDR1 is LNHDA and CDR2 SQIVND. The junction shows trimming of 0 bases on V and 2 bases on J, plus 11 bases between the germline ends. The CDR3 spans 16 residues, from the cysteine through the phenylalanine. Only the CDR3 region is kept as DNA, spanning 48 bases read in frame from base 1.